A single sample gave rise to the 10 T cell receptor beta chains below, sequenced in a study of T cell repertoires in aging, cancer and after chemotherapy. Peripheral blood genomic DNA, not sorted cells or RNA, was the template. Rearranged V-D-J TRB sequences were amplified with a mixed TRB-A/B primer pool. TCRdb reprocessed the multiplex PCR reads via MiXCR and lists one record per CDR3 protein. The data hold 9,500 to 11,000 distinct CDR3 sequences, with roughly 42% observed a single time. Material for sequencing was blood. Receptors originate from a human donor in good health.

This chain connects TRBV4-2 to TRBJ1-6; D is ambiguous. Germline values: CDR1 LGHNA, CDR2 YNFKEQ. Trimming removed 0 bases at V and 10 bases at J, with 10 bases between. CDR3 length: 14 residues. DNA of the CDR3: TGTGCCAGCAGCCAAGATATCAGTGAGTCACCCCTCCACTTT. Protein: CASSQDISESPLHF.

The V call is TRBV9, the J call TRBJ2-7; 7 bases line up with TRBD2. V gave up 0 bases and J gave up 0 bases; unmatched junction bases: 3. CDR1 SGDLS and CDR2 YYNGEE come from the germline V gene. The CDR3 sequence is 15 residues long. This chain's CDR3 is CASSVAAGYSYEQYF. CDR3 sequence (DNA): TGTGCCAGCAGCGTAGCAGCGGGATACTCCTACGAGCAGTACTTC.

This clonotype occurred a few times. At one boundary the junction diverges from the germline segment, which might be a read error. J is TRBJ2-1 and V is TRBV7-2, with 14 positions matching TRBD2. The CDR3 is made up of 12 amino acids. Germline CDR1 SGHTA, CDR2 FQGNSA. The CDR3 coding sequence is TGTGCCAGCAGCCCGCCGGGACTAGCGGGGGCATTC. Its protein is CASSPPGLAGAF.

The V call is TRBV5-5, the J call TRBJ1-2; TRBD1 agrees at 7 bases. The germline V gene encodes CDR1 SGHKS and CDR2 YYEKEE (reference sequence). This CDR3 spans 13 amino acids. V was clipped by 4 bases and J by 7 bases; unmatched bases: 7. CDR3 DNA sequence: TGTGCCAGCAGCCCGACAGGGTCTGCTGGCTACACCTTC. It encodes CASSPTGSAGYTF.

This chain connects TRBV4-3 to TRBJ2-2, with a possible D match to TRBD1 (5 bases). CDR3 length: 17 residues. Trimming took 1 base from V and 7 from J, leaving 19 bases between them. Germline lookup yields CDR1 LGHNA and CDR2 YSLEER. CDR3 coding DNA: TGCGCCAGCAGCCAAGTGGCAGGGCCTTTTTCTGGCGGGGAGCTGTTTTTT. Protein: CASSQVAGPFSGGELFF.

This clonotype was seen more than once but under ten times. The chain has TRBV30 and TRBJ1-5; D is unresolved. CDR1 GTSNPN and CDR2 SVGIG come from the germline V gene (reference sequence). The length of the CDR3 is 13 residues. Between the trimmed V and J ends, which lost 0 bases and 1 base, there was a span of 4 bases. The CDR3 nucleotides read TGTGCCTGGAGTGTGGGCAGCAATCAGCCCCAGCATTTT. This sequence encodes CAWSVGSNQPQHF.

The table lists this clonotype with a few counts. CDR3 amino acids: CASSGPGRENTEAFF. The CDR3 region has the DNA TGTGCCAGCAGCGGACCGGGACGCGAGAACACTGAAGCTTTCTTT. V is TRBV7-2 and J is TRBJ1-1; D perhaps matches TRBD1 (5 bases). Trimming removed 5 bases at V and 1 base at J, with 14 bases between. Per the germline V gene, CDR1 is SGHTA and CDR2 is FQGNSA. CDR3 length equals 15 residues.

The chain has TRBV7-2 and TRBJ2-2; TRBD2 matches at 7 bases. This CDR3 has 15 residues. The germline V gene encodes CDR1 SGHTA and CDR2 FQGNSA. Germline trimming cut 8 bases from V and 3 bases from J; bases unmatched to any gene: 9. DNA for the CDR3: TGTGCCAGCCTCTGGGAGGGGTGGTACACCGGGGAGCTGTTTTTT. Translated: CASLWEGWYTGELFF.

This clonotype was counted only a few times. Here the CDR3 DNA reads TGTGCCAGTAGTTCATCACAGGCGGAGACCCAGTACTTC. It specifies CASSSSQAETQYF. The chain is built from TRBV19 and TRBJ2-5, with D possibly being TRBD1 (5 bases). CDR3 length: 13 residues. V gave up 5 bases and J gave up 5 bases, with 12 bases separating them. Per the germline V gene, CDR1 is LNHDA and CDR2 is SQIVND (reference sequence). Full variable domain (remainder filled in from reference TRBV19 and TRBJ2-5): DGGITQSPKYLFRKEGQNVTLSCEQNLNHDAMYWYRQDPGQGLRLIYYSQIVNDFQKGDIAEGYSVSREKKESFPLTVTSAQKNPTAFYLCASSSSQAETQYFGPGTRLLVL.

A few counts support this clonotype. The chain couples TRBV28 to TRBJ2-5; tentatively, D is TRBD1 or TRBD2 (5 bases each). The CDR3 is made up of 14 amino acids. V lost 6 bases and J 1 base, leaving 12 bases between the germline ends. CDR1 and CDR2 from the germline V gene are MDHEN and SYDVKM. The CDR3 spells CASSFNGAQETQYF. The CDR3 bases are TGTGCCAGCAGCTTTAACGGGGCCCAAGAGACCCAGTACTTC.